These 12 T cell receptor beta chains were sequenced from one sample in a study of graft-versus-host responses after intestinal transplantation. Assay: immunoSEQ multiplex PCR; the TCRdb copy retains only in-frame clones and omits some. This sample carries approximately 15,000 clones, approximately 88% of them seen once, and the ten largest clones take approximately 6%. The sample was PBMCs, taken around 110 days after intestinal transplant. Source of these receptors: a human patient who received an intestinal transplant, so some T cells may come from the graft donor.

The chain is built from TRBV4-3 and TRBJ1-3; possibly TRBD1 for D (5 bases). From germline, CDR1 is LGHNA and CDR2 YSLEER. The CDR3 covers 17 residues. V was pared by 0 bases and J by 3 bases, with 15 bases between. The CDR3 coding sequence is TGCGCCAGCAGCCAAGATCTGCAGGGTCTCAATGGAAACACCATATATTTT. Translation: CASSQDLQGLNGNTIYF.

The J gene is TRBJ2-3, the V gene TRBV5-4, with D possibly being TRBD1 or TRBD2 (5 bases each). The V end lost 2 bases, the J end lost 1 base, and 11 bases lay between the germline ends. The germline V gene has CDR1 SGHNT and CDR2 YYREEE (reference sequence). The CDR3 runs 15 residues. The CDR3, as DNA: TGTGCCAGCAGCTTTCAGGGACCCGGCACAGATACGCAGTATTTT. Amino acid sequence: CASSFQGPGTDTQYF.

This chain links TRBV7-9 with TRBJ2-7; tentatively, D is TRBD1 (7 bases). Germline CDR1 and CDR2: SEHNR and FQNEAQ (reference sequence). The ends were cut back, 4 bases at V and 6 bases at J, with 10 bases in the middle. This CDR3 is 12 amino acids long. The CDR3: CASSSQGGEQYF. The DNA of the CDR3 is TGTGCCAGCAGCTCCCAGGGGGGCGAGCAGTACTTC.

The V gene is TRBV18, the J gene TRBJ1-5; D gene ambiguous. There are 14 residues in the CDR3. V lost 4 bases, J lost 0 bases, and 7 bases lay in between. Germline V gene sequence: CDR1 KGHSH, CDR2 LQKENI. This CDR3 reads CASSLEPSNQPQHF. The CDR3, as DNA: TGTGCCAGCTCACTAGAACCTAGCAATCAGCCCCAGCATTTT.

DNA of the CDR3: TGTGCCAGCAGCCAGCTGGGACAAAGCTCTGGGGCCAACGTCCTGACTTTC. Translated, it gives CASSQLGQSSGANVLTF. V usage is TRBV16 and J usage is TRBJ2-6; a weak D match, TRBD1 (6 bases). The V end was cut by 3 bases, the J end by 0 bases, with 12 bases between. This CDR3 comprises 17 residues. Germline lookup yields CDR1 KGHSY and CDR2 FQNENV.

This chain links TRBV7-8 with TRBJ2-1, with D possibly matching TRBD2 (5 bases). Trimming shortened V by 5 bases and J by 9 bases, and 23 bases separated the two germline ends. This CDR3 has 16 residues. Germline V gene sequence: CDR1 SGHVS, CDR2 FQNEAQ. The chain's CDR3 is CASSPSLLAYYGEQFF. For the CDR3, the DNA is TGTGCCAGCAGCCCCAGTTTGTTAGCGTATTACGGTGAGCAGTTCTTC.

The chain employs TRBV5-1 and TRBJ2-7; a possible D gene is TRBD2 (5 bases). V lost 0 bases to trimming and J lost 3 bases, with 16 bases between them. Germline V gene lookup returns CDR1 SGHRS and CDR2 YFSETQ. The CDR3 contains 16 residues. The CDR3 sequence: CASSLDERSYVYEQYF. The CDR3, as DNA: TGCGCCAGCAGCTTGGATGAGCGGAGCTACGTCTACGAGCAGTACTTC.

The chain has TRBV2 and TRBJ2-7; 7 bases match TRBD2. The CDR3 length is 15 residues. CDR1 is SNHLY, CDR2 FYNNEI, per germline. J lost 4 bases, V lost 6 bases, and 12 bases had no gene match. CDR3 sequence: CASSVPGGAPYEQYF. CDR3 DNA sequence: TGTGCCAGCAGCGTACCGGGAGGCGCTCCATACGAGCAGTACTTC.

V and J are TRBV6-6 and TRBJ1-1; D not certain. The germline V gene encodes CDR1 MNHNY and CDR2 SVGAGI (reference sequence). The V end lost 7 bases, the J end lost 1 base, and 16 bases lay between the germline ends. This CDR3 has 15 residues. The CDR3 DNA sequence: TGTGCCAGCACCATAACAGCCGGGTCGAACACTGAAGCTTTCTTT. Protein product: CASTITAGSNTEAFF.

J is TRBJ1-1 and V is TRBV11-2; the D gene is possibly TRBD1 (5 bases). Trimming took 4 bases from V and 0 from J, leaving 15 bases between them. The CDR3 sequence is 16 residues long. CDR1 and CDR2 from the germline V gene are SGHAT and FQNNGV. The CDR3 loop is CASSSPRQILNTEAFF. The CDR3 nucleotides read TGTGCCAGCAGCTCCCCCAGACAGATTTTGAACACTGAAGCTTTCTTT.

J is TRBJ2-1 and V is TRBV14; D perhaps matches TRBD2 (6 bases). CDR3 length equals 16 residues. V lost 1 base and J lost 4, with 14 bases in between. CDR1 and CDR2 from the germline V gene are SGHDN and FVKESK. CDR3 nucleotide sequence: TGTGCCAGCAGCCAAGCCGCGGGGATCCTTTACAATGAGCAGTTCTTC. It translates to CASSQAAGILYNEQFF. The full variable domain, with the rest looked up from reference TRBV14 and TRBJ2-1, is EAGVTQFPSHSVIEKGQTVTLRCDPISGHDNLYWYRRVMGKEIKFLLHFVKESKQDESGMPNNRFLAERTGGTYSTLKVQPAELEDSGVYFCASSQAAGILYNEQFFGPGTRLTVL.

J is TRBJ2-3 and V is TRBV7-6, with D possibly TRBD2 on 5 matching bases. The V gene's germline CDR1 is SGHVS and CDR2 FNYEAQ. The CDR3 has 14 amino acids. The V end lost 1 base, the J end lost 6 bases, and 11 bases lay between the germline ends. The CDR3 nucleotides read TGTGCCAGCAGCTTAGGGGCCTGGGAGGATACGCAGTATTTT. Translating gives CASSLGAWEDTQYF. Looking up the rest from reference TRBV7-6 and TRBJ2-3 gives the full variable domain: GAGVSQSPRYKVTKRGQDVALRCDPISGHVSLYWYRQALGQGPEFLTYFNYEAQQDKSGLPNDRFSAERPEGSISTLTIQRTEQRDSAMYRCASSLGAWEDTQYFGPGTRLTVL.